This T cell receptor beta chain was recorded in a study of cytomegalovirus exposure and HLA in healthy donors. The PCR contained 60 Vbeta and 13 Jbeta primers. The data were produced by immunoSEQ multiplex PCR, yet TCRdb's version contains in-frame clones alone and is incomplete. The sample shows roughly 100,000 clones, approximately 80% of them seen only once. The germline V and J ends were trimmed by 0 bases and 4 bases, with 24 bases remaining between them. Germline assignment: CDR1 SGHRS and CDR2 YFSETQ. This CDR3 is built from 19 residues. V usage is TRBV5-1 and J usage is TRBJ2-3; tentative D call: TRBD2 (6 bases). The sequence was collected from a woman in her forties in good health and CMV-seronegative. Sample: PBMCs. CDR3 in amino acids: CASSLGGIMREDAPDTQYF. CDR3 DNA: TGCGCCAGCAGCTTGGGAGGGATTATGAGGGAGGACGCACCAGATACGCAGTATTTT. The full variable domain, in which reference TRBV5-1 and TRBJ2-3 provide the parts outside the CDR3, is KAGVTQTPRYLIKTRGQQVTLSCSPISGHRSVSWYQQTPGQGLQFLFEYFSETQRNKGNFPGRFSGRQFSNSRSEMNVSTLELGDSALYLCASSLGGIMREDAPDTQYFGPGTRLTVL.